Included here is one TCR beta chain sequence, with context. The CDR3 is made up of 15 amino acids. The germline V gene has CDR1 KGHSH and CDR2 LQKENI. Trimming took 1 base from V and 5 from J, leaving 11 bases between them. This specimen comes from a study of blood T cell repertoires in COVID-19. The table came from immunoSEQ multiplex PCR; TCRdb's copy has only in-frame clones and leaves some out. The profile shows approximately 80,000 clones, 88% of them singletons. J is TRBJ2-2 and V is TRBV18; possibly TRBD2 for D (6 bases). The specimen was peripheral blood. This receptor was obtained from a human donor in a cohort sampled during active COVID-19. In nucleotides, the CDR3 is TGTGCCAGCTCACCACAAGGAGGGTTAACCGGGGAGCTGTTTTTT. The encoded protein is CASSPQGGLTGELFF.